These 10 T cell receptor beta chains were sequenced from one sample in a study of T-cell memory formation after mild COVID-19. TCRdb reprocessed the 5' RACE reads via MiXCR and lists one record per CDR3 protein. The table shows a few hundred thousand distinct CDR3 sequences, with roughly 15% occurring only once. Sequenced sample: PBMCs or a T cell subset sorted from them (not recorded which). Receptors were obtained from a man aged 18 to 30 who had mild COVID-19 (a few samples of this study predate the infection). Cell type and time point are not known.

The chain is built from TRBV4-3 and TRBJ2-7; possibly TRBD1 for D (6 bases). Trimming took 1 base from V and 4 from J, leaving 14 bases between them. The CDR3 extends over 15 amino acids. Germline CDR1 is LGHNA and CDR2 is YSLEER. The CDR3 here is CASSQGRDNLYEQYF. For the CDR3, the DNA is TGCGCCAGCAGCCAAGGCCGGGACAACCTATACGAGCAGTACTTC.

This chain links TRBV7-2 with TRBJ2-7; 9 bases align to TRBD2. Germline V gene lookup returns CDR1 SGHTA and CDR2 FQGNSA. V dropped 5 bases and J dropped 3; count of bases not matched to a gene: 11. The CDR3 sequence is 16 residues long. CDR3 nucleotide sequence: TGTGCCAGCAGCCCCTATCGGGCGGGGGGGTACTACGAGCAGTACTTC. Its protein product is CASSPYRAGGYYEQYF.

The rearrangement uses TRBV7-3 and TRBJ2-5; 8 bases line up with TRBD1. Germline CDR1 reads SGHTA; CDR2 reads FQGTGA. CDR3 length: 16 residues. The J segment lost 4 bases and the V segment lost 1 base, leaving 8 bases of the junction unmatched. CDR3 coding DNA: TGTGCCAGCAGCTTAAATGGCAGGGGGCTCGGAGAGACCCAGTACTTC. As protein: CASSLNGRGLGETQYF.

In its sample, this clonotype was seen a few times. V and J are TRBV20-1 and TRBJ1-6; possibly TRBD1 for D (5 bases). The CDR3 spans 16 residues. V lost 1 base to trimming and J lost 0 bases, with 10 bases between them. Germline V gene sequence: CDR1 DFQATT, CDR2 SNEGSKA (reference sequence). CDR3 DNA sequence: TGCAGTGCTAGAGCCCCAGGGAGCTCCTATAATTCACCCCTCCACTTT. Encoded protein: CSARAPGSSYNSPLHF.

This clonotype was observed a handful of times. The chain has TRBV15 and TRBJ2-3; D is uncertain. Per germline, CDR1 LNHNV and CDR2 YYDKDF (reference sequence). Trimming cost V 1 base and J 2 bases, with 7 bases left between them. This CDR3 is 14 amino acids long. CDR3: CATSRGGTTDTQYF. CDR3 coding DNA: TGTGCCACCAGCAGAGGGGGTACCACAGATACGCAGTATTTT. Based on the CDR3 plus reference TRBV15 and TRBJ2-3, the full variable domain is DAMVIQNPRYQVTQFGKPVTLSCSQTLNHNVMYWYQQKSSQAPKLLFHYYDKDFNNEADTPDNFQSRRPNTSFCFLDIRSPGLGDTAMYLCATSRGGTTDTQYFGPGTRLTVL.

For the CDR3, the DNA is TGTGCCAGCAGTCACTCCCTGGGGTTCTCCTACAATGAGCAGTTCTTC. This encodes CASSHSLGFSYNEQFF. The gene calls are TRBV28 and TRBJ2-1; D is undetermined. Germline-derived CDR1 and CDR2 are MDHEN and SYDVKM. The V end was cut by 5 bases, the J end by 0 bases, with 14 bases between. The CDR3 covers 16 residues.

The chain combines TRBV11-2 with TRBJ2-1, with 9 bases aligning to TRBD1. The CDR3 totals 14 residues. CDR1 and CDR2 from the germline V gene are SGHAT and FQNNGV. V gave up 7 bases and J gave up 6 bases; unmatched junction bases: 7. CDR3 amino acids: CASKRTGESNEQFF. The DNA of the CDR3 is TGTGCCAGCAAAAGGACAGGGGAAAGCAATGAGCAGTTCTTC.

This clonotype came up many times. This CDR3 is CASSLSEVDTQYF. In nucleotides, the CDR3 is TGTGCCAGCAGCTTATCAGAGGTGGATACGCAGTATTTT. The chain links TRBV7-9 to TRBJ2-3; D is uncertain. This CDR3 comprises 13 residues. The V gene lost 2 bases and the J gene lost 6 bases, with 9 bases spanning the gap. Germline loops: CDR1 SEHNR, CDR2 FQNEAQ (reference sequence).

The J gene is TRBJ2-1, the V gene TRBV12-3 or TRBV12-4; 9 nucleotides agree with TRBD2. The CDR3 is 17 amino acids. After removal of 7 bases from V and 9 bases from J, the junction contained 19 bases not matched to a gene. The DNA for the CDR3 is TGTGCCAGCACCGCGCGGGGGGGCCGTGGGGCTGCAATTGAGCAGTTCTTC. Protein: CASTARGGRGAAIEQFF.

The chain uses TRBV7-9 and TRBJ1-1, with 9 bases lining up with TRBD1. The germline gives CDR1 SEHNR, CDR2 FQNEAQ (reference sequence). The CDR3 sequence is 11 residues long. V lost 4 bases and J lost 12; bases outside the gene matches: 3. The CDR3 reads CASSSTGGTFF. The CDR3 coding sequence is TGTGCCAGCAGCTCGACAGGGGGAACTTTCTTT.